A single sample is the source of the 7 T cell receptor beta chains below, sequenced in a study of graft-versus-host responses after intestinal transplantation. Here immunoSEQ multiplex PCR was the method, and the copy in TCRdb shows in-frame clones only, minus some. The sample records around 24,000 clones, roughly 78% being singletons. Antigens for these TCRs are unknown. The sample here was unstimulated CD8+ T cells sorted from spleen or lymph node cells, taken before transplant. These receptors originate from a human donor who was the organ donor for an intestinal transplant.

This rearrangement joins TRBV14 to TRBJ1-2, with 7 bases fitting TRBD1. Germline assignment: CDR1 SGHDN and CDR2 FVKESK. There are 15 residues in the CDR3. The trim removed 1 base at V and 1 base at J, leaving 3 bases unmatched. CDR3 in DNA: TGTGCCAGCAGCCAAGGGACAGGTCGTAACTATGGCTACACCTTC. Protein: CASSQGTGRNYGYTF.

The chain is built from TRBV5-6 and TRBJ2-3; D is unresolved. V lost 2 bases to trimming and J lost 5 bases, with 3 bases between them. CDR3 length: 11 amino acids. The germline V gene has CDR1 SGHDT and CDR2 YYEEEE. The CDR3 region is CASSFGDTQYF. Here the CDR3 DNA reads TGTGCCAGCAGCTTTGGAGATACGCAGTATTTT.

This clone turned up a few times. V and J are TRBV4-1 and TRBJ2-1; tentative D call: TRBD2 (5 bases). V lost 4 bases to trimming and J lost 7 bases, with 11 bases between them. The CDR3 length is 13 residues. Germline V gene sequence: CDR1 MGHRA, CDR2 YSYEKL. CDR3: CASSLPGGNEQFF. The DNA for the CDR3 is TGCGCCAGCAGCCTGCCGGGCGGGAATGAGCAGTTCTTC.

This clone was seen just once. This sequence joins TRBV10-1 and TRBJ2-3, with 8 bases matching TRBD2. Per the germline V gene, CDR1 is WNHNN and CDR2 is SYGVQD (reference sequence). The CDR3 runs to 18 residues. V shed 7 bases and J 5 bases; nucleotides not matched to a gene: 20. The CDR3 sequence is CASIGISGMGPRKDTQYF. The CDR3 region has the DNA TGCGCCAGCATAGGCATTAGCGGGATGGGGCCGAGGAAAGATACGCAGTATTTT.

In its sample, this clone was seen a few times. V gene TRBV6-1 combines with J gene TRBJ2-7, with no clear D. The V gene lost 7 bases and the J gene lost 3 bases, with 10 bases spanning the gap. CDR3 length: 12 residues. The germline CDR1 and CDR2 sequences are MNHNS and SASEGT. CDR3 bases: TGTGCCAGCAACCGCGTCCGCTACGAGCAGTACTTC. Amino acid sequence: CASNRVRYEQYF.

This sequence joins TRBV30 and TRBJ1-5, with D possibly being TRBD1 (5 bases). CDR1 is GTSNPN, CDR2 SVGIG, per germline (reference sequence). Trimming shortened V by 0 bases and J by 7 bases, and 13 bases separated the two germline ends. The CDR3 loop spans 14 amino acids. CDR3 sequence reads: CAWSVLGGDQPQHF. In nucleotides, the CDR3 is TGTGCCTGGAGTGTACTCGGGGGTGACCAGCCCCAGCATTTT.

The V and J genes are TRBV6-6 and TRBJ1-6; 7 nucleotides align to TRBD1. The CDR3 spans 14 residues. Trimming at V came to 8 bases and at J to 4 bases, leaving 5 bases not matched to a gene. Germline values: CDR1 MNHNY, CDR2 SVGAGI (reference sequence). The CDR3 coding sequence is TGTGCCAGCCGGACGGGACAGTATAATTCACCCCTCCACTTT. Translation gives CASRTGQYNSPLHF.